Given below is one T cell receptor beta chain in context. These data originate in a study of blood T cell repertoires in COVID-19. Background on the study: In each case, the material was cDNA or gDNA derived from T cells, B-cell-depleted T cells, or PBMCs.

Using immunoSEQ multiplex PCR, the repertoire was profiled, and TCRdb retains in-frame clones only, with some absent. The sample has about 350,000 clones, about 87% seen once. This CDR3 is built from 14 residues. V was cut by 2 bases and J by 0 bases, with 7 bases left in between. The V gene's germline CDR1 is MNHNS and CDR2 SASEGT. Sequencing was done on a sample of PBMCs or T cells enriched from blood (not recorded which). The TCR originated in a young woman who had recovered from COVID-19. The rearrangement links TRBV6-1 to TRBJ1-1; possible D gene TRBD1, 6 bases. In nucleotides, the CDR3 is TGTGCCAGCAGTGAATGGGACATGAACACTGAAGCTTTCTTT. It codes for CASSEWDMNTEAFF.